This T cell receptor beta chain was sequenced for a study of cytomegalovirus exposure and HLA in healthy donors. Trimming took off 2 bases at V and 4 bases at J, with 9 bases between the two ends. CDR1 SGHVS and CDR2 FNYEAQ come from the germline V gene. The CDR3 consists of 13 residues. It was with 60 Vbeta and 13 Jbeta primers that the PCR ran. Data came from immunoSEQ multiplex PCR; TCRdb stores just in-frame clones and leaves some out. The sample lists some 110,000 clones, approximately 81% seen once, with 3.9% in the top ten. Whole-study results and caveats: Common viral pathogens seemed, in a later analysis, to connect with several of the most significant clusters. Reports state that TCR beta sequences accurately predicted most subjects' HLA-A and HLA-B alleles.

Details on this clone: As yet, its antigen is unknown.

The sample comprised PBMCs. This receptor was identified in a woman in her thirties in good health and CMV-seronegative. The rearrangement links TRBV7-6 to TRBJ2-7; possibly TRBD1 for D (5 bases). The CDR3: CASSLSQGYEQYF. CDR3 in DNA: TGTGCCAGCAGCTTAAGTCAGGGTTACGAGCAGTACTTC.